This T cell receptor (beta chain) is from a study of T cell changes during pregnancy in multiple sclerosis (dated by TCRdb to about 2019). Context from the whole study: The study examined how the T cell repertoire changed over the course of pregnancy in women with multiple sclerosis.

Library preparation was by the immunoSEQ multiplex PCR assay. The clones in this table, taken by TCRdb from immuneACCESS, are in-frame only. Not every clone is retained; where verified, under half of the shortfall comes from an unresolved V gene, and the cause of the rest is unknown. This sample holds approximately 130,000 clones; roughly 95% were observed only once. More than 0.4% of the sample is held by the ten biggest clonotypes. V is clipped by 0 bases and J by 8 bases, and the sequence between their germline boundaries is 10 bases long. The CDR3 runs 13 amino acids, cysteine and phenylalanine included. The retained sequence is limited to the CDR3, 39 bases, with the frame set at the first base. Reading the germline V gene (reference sequence) gives CDR1 MNHEY and CDR2 SMNVEV. Notes on this clone: Its antigen target is currently unknown. It has no much larger one-base neighbor in the sample; base qualities were not kept.

This receptor was taken from a female donor with multiple sclerosis, enrolled in a pregnancy study. The chain is made from TRBV27 and TRBJ1-1; there is no confident call for the D gene. Sequencing used peripheral blood, obtained after pregnancy. Here is the DNA: TGTGCCAGCAGTTTATCCATTAGGAGGGAAGCTTTCTTT. Translated, this gives CASSLSIRREAFF.